The 16 T cell receptor beta chains below all came from one sample that was sequenced in a study of T cell repertoires in cytomegalovirus infection. Their antigen targets remain unknown. Each CDR3 protein is one row after TCRdb ran MiXCR on the reads. The data contain approximately 730,000 distinct CDR3 sequences, approximately 32% of them singletons. The source material was cultured CD8+ T cells from PBMCs, sampled from culture after CMV antigen stimulation. Receptors originate from a human donor in good health (CMV status not recorded). Some clones in this sample may be carry-over from other donors' samples.

This clonotype was seen at least ten times. The V and J genes are TRBV11-2 and TRBJ1-6, with D possibly matching TRBD1 (5 bases). The V gene's germline CDR1 is SGHAT and CDR2 FQNNGV. V lost 3 bases, J lost 11 bases, and 14 bases lay in between. CDR3 length equals 14 residues. CDR3 in amino acids: CASSFGQGLTPLHF. Here the CDR3 DNA reads TGTGCCAGCAGCTTTGGTCAGGGTCTAACACCCCTCCACTTT.

This clonotype was observed a few times. The chain carries TRBV20-1 and TRBJ1-5; D unclear. The CDR3 consists of 12 residues. Germline V gene sequence: CDR1 DFQATT, CDR2 SNEGSKA (reference sequence). V was clipped by 3 bases and J by 6 bases, with 9 bases between them. CDR3 sequence: CSASFEFQPQHF. CDR3 in DNA: TGCAGTGCTAGTTTTGAATTTCAGCCCCAGCATTTT.

This clonotype was picked up a small number of times. The chain recombines TRBV20-1 with TRBJ2-7; unclear D gene. Germline V gene sequence: CDR1 DFQATT, CDR2 SNEGSKA (reference sequence). The ends were cut back, 0 bases at V and 0 bases at J, with 12 bases in the middle. The CDR3 spans 15 residues. The CDR3 is CSARDLGLSSYEQYF. The CDR3 DNA sequence: TGCAGTGCTAGAGATCTTGGGCTCAGCTCCTACGAGCAGTACTTC.

This clonotype was observed a handful of times. CDR3 DNA sequence: TGTGCCAGCAGTGAAGGCCCAATAGCGTCCCAAGAGACCCAGTACTTC. The encoded protein is CASSEGPIASQETQYF. This chain connects TRBV6-1 to TRBJ2-5, with D perhaps matching TRBD2 (5 bases). The germline V gene has CDR1 MNHNS and CDR2 SASEGT. Trimming shortened V by 1 base and J by 1 base, and 13 bases separated the two germline ends. The CDR3 totals 16 residues.

This clonotype was picked up a small number of times. The chain joins TRBV19 to TRBJ1-6, with 10 nucleotides matching TRBD1. Germline CDR1 is LNHDA and CDR2 is SQIVND (reference sequence). J gave up 10 bases and V 5 bases, and 8 bases lay outside the gene matches. The CDR3 loop spans 15 amino acids. CDR3 sequence: CASSALGTGDSPLHF. DNA for the CDR3: TGTGCCAGTAGTGCCCTTGGGACAGGGGACTCACCCCTCCACTTT. The full variable domain, in which reference TRBV19 and TRBJ1-6 provide the parts outside the CDR3, is DGGITQSPKYLFRKEGQNVTLSCEQNLNHDAMYWYRQDPGQGLRLIYYSQIVNDFQKGDIAEGYSVSREKKESFPLTVTSAQKNPTAFYLCASSALGTGDSPLHFGNGTRLTVT.

This clonotype has a count of ten or more. The chain combines TRBV12-3 or TRBV12-4 with TRBJ2-2; D is ambiguous. Trimming pared 3 bases from V and 0 bases from J, leaving 8 bases between. This CDR3 is built from 15 residues. Here the CDR3 reads CASSLVGPNTGELFF. The CDR3 DNA is TGTGCCAGCAGTTTGGTAGGGCCGAACACCGGGGAGCTGTTTTTT.

The CDR3 DNA follows: TGTGCCAGCAGTGAGCGCCACTCCTACAATGAGCAGTTCTTC. Protein product: CASSERHSYNEQFF. V and J are TRBV13 and TRBJ2-1; D is unclear. The CDR3 sequence is 14 residues long. Trimming left V 6 bases short and J 0 bases short, with 9 bases between. The germline gives CDR1 PRHDT, CDR2 FYEKMQ (reference sequence).

The table lists this clonotype with a few counts. The chain combines TRBV4-2 with TRBJ2-1; 8 bases match TRBD2. J gave up 5 bases and V 1 base, and 13 bases lay outside the gene matches. CDR1 and CDR2 (germline): LGHNA, YNFKEQ. CDR3 size: 18 residues. The CDR3 loop reads CASSQAPVQRGINNEQFF. The CDR3, as DNA: TGTGCCAGCAGCCAAGCCCCCGTCCAGCGGGGGATTAACAATGAGCAGTTCTTC.

The V call is TRBV4-1, the J call TRBJ1-6, with TRBD1 identical over 9 bases. The CDR3 consists of 20 residues. Germline loops: CDR1 MGHRA, CDR2 YSYEKL. Trimming cost V 0 bases and J 0 bases; bases outside gene matches: 9. Written as DNA, the CDR3 is TGCGCCAGCAGCCAAGATCCCGCGACAGGGGGAAGCTCCTATAATTCACCCCTCCACTTT. The encoded protein is CASSQDPATGGSSYNSPLHF.

This chain connects TRBV3-1 to TRBJ2-5, with TRBD2 matching 10 bases. Germline CDR1 LGHDT, CDR2 YNNKEL (reference sequence). CDR3 length equals 19 residues. The V gene end was trimmed by 0 bases and the J gene end by 2 bases; junction bases not matched to a gene: 12. The CDR3 DNA reads as TGTGCCAGCAGCCAAGAGGTGGTTATCCTAGCGGGGGAACAAGAGACCCAGTACTTC. Amino acid sequence: CASSQEVVILAGEQETQYF.

V usage is TRBV7-9 and J usage is TRBJ1-6; D gene uncertain. The V and J ends lost 8 bases and 7 bases respectively, with 18 bases between them. The CDR3 contains 15 residues. Germline V gene data show CDR1 as SEHNR and CDR2 as FQNEAQ (reference sequence). The CDR3 DNA is TGTGCCAGCGGGATAGACGGTAGGAAGAATTCACCCCTCCACTTT. Encoded protein: CASGIDGRKNSPLHF.

V gene TRBV6-5 combines with J gene TRBJ1-1, with D unresolved. Germline V lookup: CDR1 MNHEY, CDR2 SVGAGI. CDR3 length: 16 amino acids. Trimming left V 2 bases short and J 1 base short, with 14 bases between. For the CDR3, the DNA is TGTGCCAGCAGTTACCCGGCCAAGACCGGGAACACTGAAGCTTTCTTT. Protein sequence: CASSYPAKTGNTEAFF.

This clonotype was observed many times. The rearrangement joins TRBV7-6 to TRBJ1-6, with D possibly matching TRBD1 (5 bases). The V gene lost 3 bases and the J gene lost 6 bases, with 9 bases spanning the gap. The CDR3 totals 14 residues. Germline CDR1 and CDR2: SGHVS and FNYEAQ. Here the CDR3 DNA reads TGTGCCAGCAGCTTGGGACTGACTAATTCACCCCTCCACTTT. It yields the protein CASSLGLTNSPLHF.

This clonotype has only a few counts. The V gene is TRBV7-9, the J gene TRBJ2-3; D gene ambiguous. Germline loops: CDR1 SEHNR, CDR2 FQNEAQ (reference sequence). Trimming took off 5 bases at V and 8 bases at J, with 17 bases between the two ends. The CDR3 length is 14 residues. The CDR3 loop is CASSRPDSRSTQYF. The CDR3 bases are TGTGCCAGCAGCCGACCCGACTCCCGCAGTACGCAGTATTTT.

The chain recombines TRBV6-6 with TRBJ2-2; tentative D call: TRBD2 (6 bases). The CDR3 runs to 16 residues. CDR1 is MNHNY and CDR2 is SVGAGI in the germline V gene (reference sequence). V was shortened by 4 bases and J by 5 bases, with 17 bases between the two germline ends. In DNA form, the CDR3 reads TGTGCCAGCAGTTCGACCGGGACTGACCTAACCGGGGAGCTGTTTTTT. Translating it yields CASSSTGTDLTGELFF.

This clonotype was found a few times. CDR3 sequence: CASRLGQPNNEQFF. The CDR3 DNA reads as TGTGCCAGCAGACTGGGACAGCCAAACAATGAGCAGTTCTTC. The chain employs TRBV7-6 and TRBJ2-1; 7 bases match TRBD1. The CDR3 totals 14 residues. Germline V gene data show CDR1 as SGHVS and CDR2 as FNYEAQ. V was pared by 6 bases and J by 5 bases, with 7 bases of the junction left unmatched.